Below, 25 T cell receptor beta chains from the same sample are listed, as sequenced in a study of blood T cells in healthy people across ages. The second PCR ran 7 to 11 cycles with a sample-barcoded 5' primer and J-beta primers. Using its own MiXCR run on the 5' RACE reads, TCRdb lists one record per CDR3 protein. Counted here are about 680,000 distinct CDR3 sequences, 45% to 50% occurring once; the ten biggest clones make up 25% to 35%. The sample consisted of blood. The receptors originated from a woman aged 60-75 years in good health.

This clonotype was observed a few times. This chain connects TRBV3-1 to TRBJ1-2; D is possibly TRBD1 (6 bases). V was clipped by 2 bases and J by 6 bases, with 19 bases between them. Germline V gene sequence: CDR1 LGHDT, CDR2 YNNKEL (reference sequence). The CDR3 totals 16 residues. DNA of the CDR3: TGTGCCAGCAGCCAACTTGACCCCAGGTCAGGGGATGGCTACACCTTC. Its translation: CASSQLDPRSGDGYTF.

The chain is built from TRBV28 and TRBJ1-5; 11 bases are shared with TRBD1. The CDR3 is 17 amino acids. Germline CDR1 is MDHEN and CDR2 is SYDVKM. J gave up 2 bases and V 6 bases, and 9 bases lay outside the gene matches. CDR3 loop: CASRAGTGGIGNQPQHF. In DNA form, the CDR3 reads TGTGCCAGCAGGGCCGGGACAGGGGGTATCGGCAATCAGCCCCAGCATTTT.

The rearrangement uses TRBV7-9 and TRBJ2-3, with 13 bases matching TRBD2. The CDR3 length is 15 residues. V gave up 5 bases and J gave up 9 bases; unmatched junction bases: 8. Germline V gene data show CDR1 as SEHNR and CDR2 as FQNEAQ (reference sequence). The CDR3 reads CASSELAGGPGTQYF. The DNA of the CDR3 is TGTGCCAGCAGCGAACTAGCGGGAGGGCCGGGCACGCAGTATTTT.

The V gene is TRBV28, the J gene TRBJ2-5, with 9 bases that match TRBD2. The V segment lost 9 bases and the J segment 3 bases; nucleotides outside the gene matches: 11. The CDR3 has 15 residues. Germline CDR1 is MDHEN and CDR2 is SYDVKM. CDR3 nucleotide sequence: TGTGCCAGTAACCGGAATAGCGGGAGCAAAGAGACCCAGTACTTC. It yields the protein CASNRNSGSKETQYF.

The rearrangement uses TRBV11-3 and TRBJ1-1; the D is unclear. The CDR3 is 14 amino acids. From germline, CDR1 is SGHNT and CDR2 YENEEA. With 4 bases removed from V and 2 bases from J, the gap between germline ends came to 11 bases. CDR3 residues: CASSSDGPNTEAFF. The CDR3 region has the DNA TGTGCCAGCAGCTCCGACGGTCCCAACACTGAAGCTTTCTTT.

The gene calls are TRBV2 and TRBJ2-1, with TRBD2 matching 9 bases. CDR1 SNHLY and CDR2 FYNNEI come from the germline V gene. The CDR3 contains 15 residues. J was trimmed by 2 bases and V by 7 bases; bases with no gene match: 6. The CDR3 loop is CASTGAGGTYNEQFF. CDR3 DNA: TGTGCCAGCACGGGGGCGGGAGGGACCTACAATGAGCAGTTCTTC.

The chain links TRBV30 to TRBJ2-1, with TRBD2 as a possible D gene (6 bases). The CDR3 extends over 11 amino acids. CDR1 is GTSNPN and CDR2 is SVGIG in the germline V gene (reference sequence). V was pared by 8 bases and J by 6 bases, with 11 bases between. CDR3 residues: CARGLFNEQFF. The CDR3 DNA reads as TGTGCCCGCGGACTATTCAATGAGCAGTTCTTC.

This clonotype has just a few counts. The chain uses TRBV9 and TRBJ2-3, with D uncertain. Germline V lookup: CDR1 SGDLS, CDR2 YYNGEE. V lost 2 bases, J lost 5 bases, and 9 bases lay in between. The CDR3 length is 13 residues. The CDR3 DNA sequence: TGTGCCAGCAGCGTCGAAGGGAAAGATACGCAGTATTTT. This sequence encodes CASSVEGKDTQYF.

For this clonotype: With a much larger clone just one base away, this may be a read error. The rearrangement joins TRBV4-3 to TRBJ2-2; 9 bases match TRBD2. CDR1 is LGHNA and CDR2 is YSLEER in the germline V gene. The CDR3 sequence is 16 residues long. CDR3 coding DNA: TGCCCCAGCAGCCAAGGGTGGCGGGAGGGCACCGGGGAGCTGTTTTTT. Protein product: CPSSQGWREGTGELFF.

The DNA of the CDR3 is TGTACCAGCAGCCATAGCGGGAACCCCTCCGAGCAGTACTTC. Translation gives CTSSHSGNPSEQYF. The chain links TRBV7-2 to TRBJ2-5; the match to TRBD2 covers 8 bases. The end of the DNA aligns better with TRBJ2-7, so the J call may be wrong. Germline V gene lookup returns CDR1 SGHTA and CDR2 FQGNSA. The CDR3 has 14 residues.

This clonotype showed up just a few times. The CDR3 is CASSPRLAGGPSYNEQFF. Written as DNA, the CDR3 is TGTGCCAGCAGTCCGCGACTAGCGGGAGGGCCTTCCTACAATGAGCAGTTCTTC. The rearrangement joins TRBV3-1 to TRBJ2-1; 14 positions agree with TRBD2. The CDR3 length is 18 residues. Germline loops: CDR1 LGHDT, CDR2 YNNKEL (reference sequence). J gave up 1 base and V 6 bases, and 8 bases lay outside the gene matches.

As regards this clonotype: A junction boundary mismatches the germline segment, possibly from a read error. V gene TRBV12-3 or TRBV12-4 combines with J gene TRBJ2-1; 11 nucleotides line up with TRBD2. This CDR3 is 15 amino acids long. The CDR3 loop reads CASSASSGGWYERFF. The CDR3 nucleotides read TGTGCCAGCAGTGCCTCTAGCGGGGGGTGGTATGAGCGGTTCTTC.

The chain recombines TRBV6-6 with TRBJ2-1, with 8 positions matching TRBD2. Trimming removed 8 bases from V and 4 bases from J; junction bases left unmatched: 4. The length of the CDR3 is 13 residues. CDR1 and CDR2 from the germline V gene are MNHNY and SVGAGI (reference sequence). The CDR3 sequence: CASGAGAYNEQFF. CDR3 sequence (DNA): TGTGCCAGCGGAGCGGGAGCTTACAATGAGCAGTTCTTC.

The chain couples TRBV7-2 to TRBJ2-1; 7 bases fit TRBD2. V lost 0 bases, J lost 3 bases, and 5 bases stayed unmatched. Germline V CDR1 and CDR2: SGHTA, FQGNSA. The CDR3 has 16 residues. CDR3 coding DNA: TGTGCCAGCAGCTTAGCGGTTCTAGCGGACTACAATGAGCAGTTCTTC. Translation: CASSLAVLADYNEQFF.

A single count supports this clonotype. The chain links TRBV4-1 to TRBJ2-1; D perhaps matches TRBD2 (6 bases). The CDR3 length is 16 residues. Germline lookup yields CDR1 MGHRA and CDR2 YSYEKL. V was pared by 1 base and J by 8 bases, with 18 bases between. DNA for the CDR3: TGCGCCAGCAGCCAAGGGGGAGACGGGAGAAGGGATGAGCAGTTCTTC. Its translation is CASSQGGDGRRDEQFF.

A word on this clonotype: A junction end diverges from the germline sequence, so it may reflect a read error. The J gene is TRBJ2-7, the V gene TRBV4-3; D is undetermined. The CDR3 spans 13 residues. Germline loops: CDR1 LGHNA, CDR2 YSLEER. CDR3 loop: CACSQGPYNEQYF. CDR3 DNA sequence: TGCGCCTGCAGCCAAGGTCCCTACAATGAGCAGTACTTC.

This clonotype has more than one count but fewer than ten. The J gene is TRBJ2-7, the V gene TRBV5-1, with D perhaps TRBD2 (6 bases). This CDR3 comprises 15 residues. The germline gives CDR1 SGHRS, CDR2 YFSETQ. Between the trimmed V and J ends, which lost 4 bases and 5 bases, there was a span of 19 bases. The CDR3, as DNA: TGCGCCAGCAGCGAGGACTACTCAGGAATCGACGAGCAGTACTTC. Translated: CASSEDYSGIDEQYF.

The sample holds many counts of this clonotype. The J gene is TRBJ2-1, the V gene TRBV6-2 or TRBV6-3; D is perhaps TRBD1 or TRBD2 (6 bases each). V was pared by 6 bases and J by 9 bases, with 18 bases between. Germline CDR1 MNHEY, CDR2 SVGEGT. The CDR3 length is 14 residues. CDR3 sequence reads: CASSTQGGRSEQFF. CDR3 DNA: TGTGCCAGCAGCACACAGGGAGGAAGGAGTGAGCAGTTCTTC.

To note about this clonotype: No conserved phenylalanine or tryptophan is present at the end of the CDR3, so a read error is the likely explanation. This chain uses TRBV20-1 with TRBJ2-7, with 7 bases matching TRBD2. Looked up from germline, CDR1 is DFQATT and CDR2 is SNEGSKA (reference sequence). This CDR3 comprises 14 residues. V was clipped by 5 bases and J by 0 bases; unmatched bases: 7. The CDR3 DNA sequence: TGCAGTGCTTATGCGCGGGGGAGCTCCTACGAGCAGTACTAC. This sequence encodes CSAYARGSSYEQYY.

The genes are TRBV20-1 and TRBJ2-5; TRBD2 agrees at 13 bases. The end of the DNA aligns better with TRBJ2-4, so the J call may be wrong. The CDR3 runs to 15 residues. CDR1 and CDR2 from the germline V gene are DFQATT and SNEGSKA (reference sequence). CDR3 sequence: CSARPTSGRFYIQYF. The DNA of the CDR3 is TGCAGTGCTAGACCGACTAGCGGGAGGTTCTACATTCAGTACTTC.

The chain employs TRBV12-3 or TRBV12-4 and TRBJ2-1; D is uncertain. V lost 0 bases to trimming and J lost 7 bases, with 10 bases between them. There are 14 residues in the CDR3. In DNA form, the CDR3 reads TGTGCCAGCAGTTTAGCGCAGGCTTTGAATGAGCAGTTCTTC. Its translation is CASSLAQALNEQFF.

This clonotype was detected many times. This chain joins TRBV7-2 and TRBJ2-5; 9 positions agree with TRBD1. This CDR3 is built from 15 residues. The V segment lost 1 base and the J segment 5 bases; nucleotides outside the gene matches: 5. Per germline, CDR1 SGHTA and CDR2 FQGNSA. The CDR3 loop is CASSLGGQGRETQYF. CDR3 DNA: TGTGCCAGCAGCTTAGGGGGACAGGGCCGGGAGACCCAGTACTTC.

This sequence joins TRBV28 and TRBJ2-4, with TRBD1 identical over 8 bases. Judging by the DNA end, TRBJ2-7 fits better; the J call may be wrong. The CDR3 contains 15 residues. The germline V gene has CDR1 MDHEN and CDR2 SYDVKM. Written as DNA, the CDR3 is TGTGCCAGCAGCAAACCCAGGACAGGGCACTACGAGCAGTACTTC. This encodes CASSKPRTGHYEQYF.

This chain joins TRBV6-2 or TRBV6-3 and TRBJ1-5; the match to TRBD1 covers 12 bases. Germline V lookup: CDR1 MNHEY, CDR2 SVGEGT. With 7 bases clipped from V and 2 bases from J, the junction kept 12 bases outside the gene matches. The CDR3 loop spans 18 amino acids. Here the CDR3 DNA reads TGTGCCAGCAACCAACCGGGACAGGGGGCTCTGGGCAATCAGCCCCAGCATTTT. Its protein product is CASNQPGQGALGNQPQHF.

V usage is TRBV4-3 and J usage is TRBJ1-1; 10 positions match TRBD1. V dropped 2 bases and J dropped 7; count of bases not matched to a gene: 4. Germline V gene sequence: CDR1 LGHNA, CDR2 YSLEER. The CDR3 runs 14 residues. The CDR3 loop is CASSQSTGGVEAFF. In DNA, the CDR3 is TGCGCCAGCAGCCAATCGACAGGGGGCGTTGAAGCTTTCTTT.